This record concerns one T cell receptor beta chain sequence. The antigen is unknown. This table comes from immunoSEQ multiplex PCR, and its TCRdb copy is limited to in-frame clones, with some not included. The sample lists some 130,000 clones, about 80% seen once, with about 4% in the top ten. The data belong to a study of T cell responses to AZD1222 COVID-19 vaccine. Study conclusions and caveats: Just a handful of AZD1222 recipients tested seropositive at baseline. Per reports, nearly half of all spike-specific TCRs target regions that are unmutated in variants. Two AZD1222 doses significantly raised spike-specific TCR breadth and depth over controls. Females outnumbered males among donors, who were mostly white British; clonal diversity was possibly underestimated.

Germline V gene data show CDR1 as LNHDA and CDR2 as SQIVND (reference sequence). The CDR3 covers 14 residues. V lost 7 bases to trimming and J lost 8 bases, with 20 bases between them. The specimen comprised peripheral blood, sampled on day 0 of AZD1222 vaccination. The rearrangement uses TRBV19 and TRBJ1-2; D is unclear. This sequence was found in an adult in good health. The CDR3 bases are TGTGCCAGTAACGTCGGGTACCTCGTGGAAGGCTACACCTTC. This translates into CASNVGYLVEGYTF.